This is a list of T cell receptor beta chains from one sample in a study of Ad26.COV2.S vaccination and SARS-CoV-2 variants. Clones were read by immunoSEQ multiplex PCR, and TCRdb kept only the in-frame ones, dropping some. The table lists around 250,000 clones, around 88% of them singletons. The specimen was peripheral blood, collected in a trial of Ad26.COV2.S vaccine versus placebo. The receptors originated from a person aged 18 to 59 who received the Ad26.COV2.S COVID-19 vaccine or a placebo. The CDR3 runs from the conserved cysteine through the conserved F or W. The order of the fields is J gene, clone size, D gene, V gene, CDR3 DNA, CDR3 protein. D genes are given only for firm matches. Some rows have no size entry. The others give once, few or many, or a class for an expanded clone.

J: TRBJ1-4; size: -; D: -; V: TRBV5-1; DNA: TGCGCCAGCAGCCCCACAGAAGTTTCTAATGAAAAACTGTTTTTT; CDR3: CASSPTEVSNEKLFF
J: TRBJ1-5; size: -; D: -; V: TRBV7-9; DNA: TGTGCCAGCAGCTTAGTCGGCAGAGGAAATCAGCCCCAGCATTTT; CDR3: CASSLVGRGNQPQHF
J: TRBJ1-4; size: -; D: -; V: TRBV19; DNA: TGTGCCAGTAGTAGGGTTCATGAAAAACTGTTTTTT; CDR3: CASSRVHEKLFF
J: TRBJ2-1; size: -; D: -; V: TRBV5-1; DNA: TGCGCCAGCAGCTTGGTGGGAGCTAGGGGCAATGAGCAGTTCTTC; CDR3: CASSLVGARGNEQFF
J: TRBJ2-7; size: -; D: -; V: TRBV11-2; DNA: TGTGCCAGCAGCCGTGGCGGGGCCCGAGGCTACGAGCAGTACTTC; CDR3: CASSRGGARGYEQYF
J: TRBJ1-5; size: few; D: -; V: TRBV4-1; DNA: TGCGCCAGCAGCCTCGTGGCGGGGGATGGCAATCAGCCCCAGCATTTT; CDR3: CASSLVAGDGNQPQHF
J: TRBJ2-5; size: -; D: TRBD2; V: TRBV5-6; DNA: TGTGCCAGCAGCCGCATAGCGGGGGGGAGAGAGACCCAGTACTTC; CDR3: CASSRIAGGRETQYF
J: TRBJ2-1; size: -; D: -; V: TRBV6-5; DNA: TGTGCCAGCAGTTGGGAACTAGGACGGGGGAATGAGCAGTTCTTC; CDR3: CASSWELGRGNEQFF
J: TRBJ1-2; size: -; D: -; V: TRBV6-5; DNA: TGTGCCAGCAGTTCGGGGGACACGAACTATGGCTACACCTTC; CDR3: CASSSGDTNYGYTF
J: TRBJ1-2; size: -; D: -; V: TRBV24-1; DNA: TGTGCCACCAGTGACAGCGGGACGAACTATGGCTACACCTTC; CDR3: CATSDSGTNYGYTF
J: TRBJ2-1; size: -; D: TRBD1; V: TRBV6-5; DNA: TGTGCCAGCAGCCGAGACAGGGGGCCCTACAATGAGCAGTTCTTC; CDR3: CASSRDRGPYNEQFF
J: TRBJ2-5; size: few; D: -; V: TRBV12-5; DNA: TGTGCTAGTGGTTTGAGTAGCGGAGGGACCCAGTACTTC; CDR3: CASGLSSGGTQYF
J: TRBJ1-3; size: once; D: -; V: TRBV18; DNA: TGTGCCAGCTCACGAACAGAGAGGGGAAACACCATATATTTT; CDR3: CASSRTERGNTIYF
J: TRBJ1-2; size: few; D: -; V: TRBV12-3/TRBV12-4; DNA: TGTGCCAGCAGTTCACCAGGGGACTATGGCTACACCTTC; CDR3: CASSSPGDYGYTF
J: TRBJ1-2; size: -; D: -; V: TRBV3-1/TRBV3-2; DNA: TGTGCCAGCAGCCACCGGGGGCAAGGCTACACCTTC; CDR3: CASSHRGQGYTF
J: TRBJ2-5; size: -; D: TRBD2; V: TRBV25-1; DNA: TGTGCCAGCAGGGGCGGGGGGGCCCAGTACTTC; CDR3: CASRGGGAQYF
J: TRBJ2-2; size: -; D: -; V: TRBV9; DNA: TGTGCCAGCAGCGTAAGAAACACCGGGGAGCTGTTTTTT; CDR3: CASSVRNTGELFF
J: TRBJ2-2; size: -; D: TRBD1; V: TRBV24-1; DNA: TGTGCCACCAGTGACCCAGGGGGCGCGAACACCGGGGAGCTGTTTTTT; CDR3: CATSDPGGANTGELFF
J: TRBJ1-3; size: -; D: -; V: TRBV4-3; DNA: TGCGCCAGCAGCCAAAACCTACTATACTCTGGAAACACCATATATTTT; CDR3: CASSQNLLYSGNTIYF
J: TRBJ1-1; size: -; D: -; V: TRBV7-2; DNA: TGTGCCAGCCGGGGGGGGCCGAACACTGAAGCTTTCTTT; CDR3: CASRGGPNTEAFF
J: TRBJ2-3; size: -; D: -; V: TRBV4-3; DNA: TGCGCCAGCAGCCAGGATGGGTTCACAGATACGCAGTATTTT; CDR3: CASSQDGFTDTQYF
J: TRBJ2-1; size: -; D: -; V: TRBV2; DNA: TGTGCCAGCAGTGTAGTGGGGGATCTCTGGGAGCAGTTCTTC; CDR3: CASSVVGDLWEQFF
J: TRBJ1-1; size: -; D: TRBD1; V: TRBV15; DNA: TGTGCCACCAGCAAAAACAGGGGCATGAACACTGAAGCTTTCTTT; CDR3: CATSKNRGMNTEAFF
J: TRBJ2-2; size: -; D: -; V: TRBV7-9; DNA: TGTGCCAGCAGAGATCGGACAGACGGGGAGCTGTTTTTT; CDR3: CASRDRTDGELFF
J: TRBJ1-2; size: -; D: TRBD1; V: TRBV27; DNA: TGTGCCAGCAGTGTACAGGGGAGGAGTGGCTACACCTTC; CDR3: CASSVQGRSGYTF
J: TRBJ2-1; size: -; D: TRBD2; V: TRBV5-4; DNA: TGTGCCAGCCGACTAGCGGGTCCGAATGAGCAGTTCTTC; CDR3: CASRLAGPNEQFF
J: TRBJ2-3; size: -; D: -; V: TRBV5-4; DNA: TGTGCCAGCAGCCGGGACGGGAGCACAGATACGCAGTATTTT; CDR3: CASSRDGSTDTQYF
J: TRBJ1-4; size: -; D: -; V: TRBV7-9; DNA: TGTGCCAGCAGCGCTTCGGGGGGCAGAACATCCACTAATGAAAAACTGTTTTTT; CDR3: CASSASGGRTSTNEKLFF
J: TRBJ2-1; size: -; D: -; V: TRBV5-6; DNA: TGTGCCAGCAGCCTGGTGGCCAGAGACAATGAGCAGTTCTTC; CDR3: CASSLVARDNEQFF
J: TRBJ2-5; size: -; D: -; V: TRBV3-1/TRBV3-2; DNA: TGTGCCAGCAGCCCCAGGGTACGATATCAACAAGAGACCCAGTACTTC; CDR3: CASSPRVRYQQETQYF
J: TRBJ2-3; size: -; D: -; V: TRBV6-5; DNA: TGTGCCAGCAGACGAATGGGCGGCACAGATACGCAGTATTTT; CDR3: CASRRMGGTDTQYF
J: TRBJ2-1; size: -; D: TRBD2; V: TRBV5-1; DNA: TGCGCCAGCAGCCCAAGGGGACTAGCGGGAGTCGGACCCTACAATGAGCAGTTCTTC; CDR3: CASSPRGLAGVGPYNEQFF
J: TRBJ2-2; size: -; D: TRBD1; V: TRBV9; DNA: TGTGCCAGCAGCCTTACAGGGGGCGGCACCGGGGAGCTGTTTTTT; CDR3: CASSLTGGGTGELFF
J: TRBJ1-1; size: -; D: -; V: TRBV20-1; DNA: TGCAGTGCTAGTAGGGCCGGAGGGAACACTGAAGCTTTCTTT; CDR3: CSASRAGGNTEAFF
J: TRBJ1-1; size: -; D: -; V: TRBV3-1/TRBV3-2; DNA: TGTGCCAGCAGCCCCAAGCGGGCCAGTACTGAAGCTTTCTTT; CDR3: CASSPKRASTEAFF
J: TRBJ1-2; size: -; D: -; V: TRBV4-1; DNA: TGCGCCAGCAGCCAAGAAATCCAGATAATTAAAATCTATGGCTACACCTTC; CDR3: CASSQEIQIIKIYGYTF
J: TRBJ2-7; size: -; D: TRBD1; V: TRBV12-3/TRBV12-4; DNA: TGTGCCAGCAGACGACAGGGGGCCAGCGAGCAGTACTTC; CDR3: CASRRQGASEQYF
J: TRBJ2-5; size: -; D: -; V: TRBV12-3/TRBV12-4; DNA: TGTGCCAGCAGTTTCGGGGGATACGAGACCCAGTACTTC; CDR3: CASSFGGYETQYF
J: TRBJ2-3; size: once; D: -; V: TRBV5-6; DNA: TGTGCCAGCAGCTTGAGGGCCACAGATACGCAGTATTTT; CDR3: CASSLRATDTQYF
J: TRBJ1-1; size: -; D: TRBD1; V: TRBV11-2; DNA: TGTGCCAGCAGCTTATCAGACAGGGGGCGGGACACTGAAGCTTTCTTT; CDR3: CASSLSDRGRDTEAFF
J: TRBJ1-1; size: -; D: -; V: TRBV29-1; DNA: TGCAGCGTTGAAGGTGGGGGAGGGACTGAAGCTTTCTTT; CDR3: CSVEGGGGTEAFF
J: TRBJ2-7; size: -; D: TRBD1; V: TRBV12-5; DNA: TGTGCTAGTGTTGGGGACAGGGGGCTCTACGAGCAGTACTTC; CDR3: CASVGDRGLYEQYF
J: TRBJ2-1; size: -; D: TRBD2; V: TRBV19; DNA: TGTGCCAGTGGGACTATCTCCTACAATGAGCAGTTCTTC; CDR3: CASGTISYNEQFF
J: TRBJ1-2; size: -; D: TRBD1; V: TRBV25-1; DNA: TGTGCCAGCAGGGAAACGGGGACAGGGGGCGAGAGGAGTGGCTACACCTTC; CDR3: CASRETGTGGERSGYTF
J: TRBJ1-5; size: -; D: TRBD1; V: TRBV7-9; DNA: TGTGCCAGCAGCTTACAGGGGGCCGATCAGCCCCAGCATTTT; CDR3: CASSLQGADQPQHF
J: TRBJ2-4; size: few; D: TRBD2; V: TRBV19; DNA: TGTGCCAGTAGTATTCGGGGGGTACACATTCAGTACTTC; CDR3: CASSIRGVHIQYF
J: TRBJ1-1; size: -; D: -; V: TRBV10-3; DNA: TGTGCCATCAGAAAGGGGGACTCAACTGAAGCTTTCTTT; CDR3: CAIRKGDSTEAFF
J: TRBJ1-2; size: -; D: -; V: TRBV11-2; DNA: TGTGCCAGCAGCTATACAGGGTCGAGGTATGGCTACACCTTC; CDR3: CASSYTGSRYGYTF
J: TRBJ2-3; size: -; D: -; V: TRBV6-5; DNA: TGTGCCAGCTCAGACATACCTAGCACAGATACGCAGTATTTT; CDR3: CASSDIPSTDTQYF